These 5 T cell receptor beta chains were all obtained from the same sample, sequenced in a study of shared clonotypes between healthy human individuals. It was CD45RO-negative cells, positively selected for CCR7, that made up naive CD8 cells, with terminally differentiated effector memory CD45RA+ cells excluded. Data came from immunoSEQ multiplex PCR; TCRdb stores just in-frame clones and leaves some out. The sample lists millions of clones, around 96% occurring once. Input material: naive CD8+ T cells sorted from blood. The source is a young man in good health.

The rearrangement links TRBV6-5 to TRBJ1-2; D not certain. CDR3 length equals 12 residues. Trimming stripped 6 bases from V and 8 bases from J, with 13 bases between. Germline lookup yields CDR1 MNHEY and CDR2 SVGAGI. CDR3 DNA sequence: TGTGCCAGCAGGATGGACCAAGGGGGCTACACCTTC. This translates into CASRMDQGGYTF.

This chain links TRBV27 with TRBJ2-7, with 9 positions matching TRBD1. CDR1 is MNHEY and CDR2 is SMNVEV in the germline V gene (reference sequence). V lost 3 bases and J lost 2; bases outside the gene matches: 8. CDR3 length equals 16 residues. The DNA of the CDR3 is TGTGCCAGCAGTTTTAATGTTGGGACAGGGACCTACGAGCAGTACTTC. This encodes CASSFNVGTGTYEQYF.

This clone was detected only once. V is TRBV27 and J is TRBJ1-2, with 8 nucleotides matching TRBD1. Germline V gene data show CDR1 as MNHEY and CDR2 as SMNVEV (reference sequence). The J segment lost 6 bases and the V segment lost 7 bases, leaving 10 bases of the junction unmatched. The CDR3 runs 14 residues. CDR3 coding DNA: TGTGCCAGCACTACAGGGGGATCATTTAATGGCTACACCTTC. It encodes CASTTGGSFNGYTF.

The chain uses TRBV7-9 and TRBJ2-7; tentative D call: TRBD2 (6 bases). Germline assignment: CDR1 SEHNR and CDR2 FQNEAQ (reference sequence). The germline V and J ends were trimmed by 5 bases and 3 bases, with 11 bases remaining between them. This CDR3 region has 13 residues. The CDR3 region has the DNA TGTGCCAGCAGCGCCAAGACTAGCTACGAGCAGTACTTC. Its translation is CASSAKTSYEQYF.

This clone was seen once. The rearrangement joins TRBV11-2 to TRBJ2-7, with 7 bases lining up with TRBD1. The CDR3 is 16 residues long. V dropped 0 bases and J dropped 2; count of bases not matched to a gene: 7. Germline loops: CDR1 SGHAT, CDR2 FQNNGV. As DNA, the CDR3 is TGTGCCAGCAGCTTAGATCCTCCAGGACAGGCCTACGAGCAGTACTTC. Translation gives CASSLDPPGQAYEQYF.